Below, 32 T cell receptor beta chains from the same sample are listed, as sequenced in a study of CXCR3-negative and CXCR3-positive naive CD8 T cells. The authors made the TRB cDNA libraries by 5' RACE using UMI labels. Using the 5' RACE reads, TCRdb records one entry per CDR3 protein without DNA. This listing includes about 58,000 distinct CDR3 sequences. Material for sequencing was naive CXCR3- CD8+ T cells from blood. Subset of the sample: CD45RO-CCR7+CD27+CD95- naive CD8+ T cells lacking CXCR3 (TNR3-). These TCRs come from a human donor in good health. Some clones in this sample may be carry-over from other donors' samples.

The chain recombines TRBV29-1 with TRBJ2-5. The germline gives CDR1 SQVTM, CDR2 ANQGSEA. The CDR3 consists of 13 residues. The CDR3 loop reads CSVEDSLIETQYF.

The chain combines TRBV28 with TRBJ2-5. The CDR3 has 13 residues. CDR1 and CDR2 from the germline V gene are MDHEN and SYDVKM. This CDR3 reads CASSVGWGETQYF.

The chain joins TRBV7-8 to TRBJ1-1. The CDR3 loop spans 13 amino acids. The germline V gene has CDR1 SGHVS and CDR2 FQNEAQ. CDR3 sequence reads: CASSLMGNTEAFF.

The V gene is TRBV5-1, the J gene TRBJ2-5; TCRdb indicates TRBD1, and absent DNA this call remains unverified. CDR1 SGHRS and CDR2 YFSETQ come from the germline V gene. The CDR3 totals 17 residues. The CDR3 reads CASSLAYLDRGLETQYF.

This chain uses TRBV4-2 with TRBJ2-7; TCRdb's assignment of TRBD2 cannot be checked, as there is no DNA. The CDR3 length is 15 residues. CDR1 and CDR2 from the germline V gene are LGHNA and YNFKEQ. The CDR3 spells CASSQDRDFTYEQYF.

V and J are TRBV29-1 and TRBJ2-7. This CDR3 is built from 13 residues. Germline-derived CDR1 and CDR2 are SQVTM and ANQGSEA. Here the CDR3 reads CSVEEERVSEQYF.

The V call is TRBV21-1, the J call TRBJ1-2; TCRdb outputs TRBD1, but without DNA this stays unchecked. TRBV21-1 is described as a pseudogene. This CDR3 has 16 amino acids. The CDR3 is CASSNYSGQTNYGYTF.

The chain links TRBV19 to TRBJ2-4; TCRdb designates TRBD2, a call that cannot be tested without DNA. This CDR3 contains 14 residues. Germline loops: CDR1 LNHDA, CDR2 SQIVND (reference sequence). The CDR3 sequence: CASIAGLAKNIQYF.

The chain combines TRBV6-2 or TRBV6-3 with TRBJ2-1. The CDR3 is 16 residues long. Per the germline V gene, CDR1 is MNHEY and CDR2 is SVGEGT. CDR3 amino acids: CASSEDTAGANNEQFF.

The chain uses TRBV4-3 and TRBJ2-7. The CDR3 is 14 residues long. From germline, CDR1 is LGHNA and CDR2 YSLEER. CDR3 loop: CASSQDPSSYEQYF.

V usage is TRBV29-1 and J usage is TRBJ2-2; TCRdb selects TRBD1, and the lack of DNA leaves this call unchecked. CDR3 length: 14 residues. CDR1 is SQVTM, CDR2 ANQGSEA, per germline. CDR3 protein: CSVAGRGNTGELFF.

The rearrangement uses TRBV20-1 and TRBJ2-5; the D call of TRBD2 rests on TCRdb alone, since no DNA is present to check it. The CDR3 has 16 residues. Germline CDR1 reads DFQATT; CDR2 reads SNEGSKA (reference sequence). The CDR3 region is CSARTVGLARQETQYF.

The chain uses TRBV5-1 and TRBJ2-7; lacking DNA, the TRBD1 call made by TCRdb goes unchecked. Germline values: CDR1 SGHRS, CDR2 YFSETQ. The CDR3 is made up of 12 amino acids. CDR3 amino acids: CASSLGQDELYF.

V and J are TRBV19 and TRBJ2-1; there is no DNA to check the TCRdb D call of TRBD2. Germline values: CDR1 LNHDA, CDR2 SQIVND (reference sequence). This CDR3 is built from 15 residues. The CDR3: CASRGGGSSYNEQFF.

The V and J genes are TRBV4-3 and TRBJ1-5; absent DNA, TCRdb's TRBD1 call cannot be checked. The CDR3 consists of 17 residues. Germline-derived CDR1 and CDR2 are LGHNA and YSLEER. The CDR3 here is CASSQERTGGDNQPQHF.

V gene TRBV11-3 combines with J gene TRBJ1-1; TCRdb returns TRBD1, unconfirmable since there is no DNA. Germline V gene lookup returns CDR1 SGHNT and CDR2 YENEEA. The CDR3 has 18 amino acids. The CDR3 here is CASSSDTPRQGTTTEAFF.

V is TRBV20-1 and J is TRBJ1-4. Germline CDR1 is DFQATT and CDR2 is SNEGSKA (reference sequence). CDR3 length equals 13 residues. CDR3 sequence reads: CSARDYLDEKLFF.

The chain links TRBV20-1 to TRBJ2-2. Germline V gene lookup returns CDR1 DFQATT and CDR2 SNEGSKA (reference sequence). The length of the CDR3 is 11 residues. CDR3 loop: CSVKNTGELFF.

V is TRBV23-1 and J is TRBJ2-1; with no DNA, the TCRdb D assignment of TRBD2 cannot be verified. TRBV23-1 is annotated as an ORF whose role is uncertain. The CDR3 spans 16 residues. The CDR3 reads CASSPTSPGCFNEQFF.

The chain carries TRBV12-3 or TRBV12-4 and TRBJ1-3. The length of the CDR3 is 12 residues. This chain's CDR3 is CASRLQGNTIYF.

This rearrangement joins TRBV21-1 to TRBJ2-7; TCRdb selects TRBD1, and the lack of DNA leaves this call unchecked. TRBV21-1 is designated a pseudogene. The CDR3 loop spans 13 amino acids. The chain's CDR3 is CASSATGAYEQYF.

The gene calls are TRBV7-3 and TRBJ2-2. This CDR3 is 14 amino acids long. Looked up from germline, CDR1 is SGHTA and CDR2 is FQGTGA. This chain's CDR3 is CASSLWQNTGELFF.

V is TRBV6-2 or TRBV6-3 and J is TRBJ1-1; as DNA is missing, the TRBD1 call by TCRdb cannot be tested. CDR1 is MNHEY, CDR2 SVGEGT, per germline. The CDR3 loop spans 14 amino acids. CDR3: CASSQAGRNTEAFF.

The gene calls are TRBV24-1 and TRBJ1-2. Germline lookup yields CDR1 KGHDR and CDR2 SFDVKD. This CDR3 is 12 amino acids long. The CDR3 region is CATSDLKPELIF.

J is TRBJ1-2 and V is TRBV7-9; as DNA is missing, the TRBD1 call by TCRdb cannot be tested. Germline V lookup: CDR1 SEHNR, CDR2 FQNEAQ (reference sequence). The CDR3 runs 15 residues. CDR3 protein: CASSPRDIINYGYTF.

The CDR3 loop reads CASSPSTGTADTQYF. This sequence joins TRBV4-1 and TRBJ2-3; TCRdb picks TRBD1, but there is no DNA to check that call. The CDR3 is 15 amino acids. CDR1 and CDR2 (germline): MGHRA, YSYEKL.

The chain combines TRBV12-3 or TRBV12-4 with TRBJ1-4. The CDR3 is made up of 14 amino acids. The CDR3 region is CASSPFGGPEKLFF.

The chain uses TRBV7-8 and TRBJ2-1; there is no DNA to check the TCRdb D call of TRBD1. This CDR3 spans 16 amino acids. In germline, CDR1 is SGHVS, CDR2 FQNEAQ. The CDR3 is CASSGGGWQYYNEQFF.

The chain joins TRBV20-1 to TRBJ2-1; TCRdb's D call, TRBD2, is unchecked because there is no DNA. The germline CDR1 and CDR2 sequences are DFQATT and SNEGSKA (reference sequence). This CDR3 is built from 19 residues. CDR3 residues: CSALTPGLAGGASYNEQFF.

CDR3 region: CASKPSGGLREHYEQYF. The chain employs TRBV10-1 and TRBJ2-7; the D call from TCRdb, TRBD2, cannot be confirmed without DNA. CDR3 length: 17 residues. CDR1 and CDR2 (germline): WNHNN, SYGVQD (reference sequence).

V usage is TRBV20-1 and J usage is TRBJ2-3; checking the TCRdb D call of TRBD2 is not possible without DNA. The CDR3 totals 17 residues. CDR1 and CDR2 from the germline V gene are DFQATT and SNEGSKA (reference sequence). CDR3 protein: CSARSLGTSELGDTQYF.

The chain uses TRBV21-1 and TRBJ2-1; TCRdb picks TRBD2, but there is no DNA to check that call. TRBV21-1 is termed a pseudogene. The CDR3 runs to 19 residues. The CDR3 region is CASSKAPSVIFGTYNEQFF.